This T cell receptor (beta chain) was obtained from a study of cytomegalovirus exposure and HLA in healthy donors listed by TCRdb under 2017. Regarding the research as a whole: An earlier analysis of about 530 of the donors reported roughly 300 Gb of sequence data and around 100 million unique TCR beta sequences obtained from approximately 180 million T cells. Class I and class II HLA loci were covered by the typing at four-digit resolution. Besides the first cohort of more than 650 subjects, a separate validation cohort made up of over 95 different subjects was used. Rather than using new phenotypic data, the later analysis identified candidate immune exposures from TCR beta sequences and from how often those sequences occurred across donors. Of the roughly 400 genotyped donors, about 84% fell in the genetic ancestry cluster associated with self-reported Caucasian donors. Every discovery cohort repertoire had been produced on one sequencing platform. The study used immunosequencing to profile the T cell repertoires of approximately 640 subjects and linked those repertoires to cytomegalovirus serostatus. An early release covering around 630 HLA-typed donors comprised 250 to 350 gigabases of sequencing data and around 85 million unique TCR sequences. In a later genetic analysis, genome-wide SNP genotypes for about 65% of the 666 donors were used, and that subset was treated as a discovery cohort. In a later analysis, previously published TCR beta repertoires from 500 to 750 donors were re-analyzed and high-resolution HLA genotyping was added so that TCR occurrence patterns could be studied. Typing coverage varied by locus: roughly 629-630 donors for A, B, C, DRB1 and DQB1; more than 500 for DQA1; approximately 610 for DPA1; roughly 450 for DPB1. About five DR-DQ haplotypes were handled as single units for association and clustering because linkage in the cohort was strong. Donor age, sex, ethnicity and CMV serostatus were compiled together with the repertoire data. Across 300 to 400 genotyped donors of the cohort, an average of about 240,000 unique TCR beta nucleotide sequences per donor were sequenced, and approximately 17% of those sequences were non-productive. The study combined high-throughput TCR immunosequencing, statistical association of individual TCRs with disease status, and machine learning to predict cytomegalovirus infection status. The study aimed to test whether signatures of past pathogen exposure could be identified by cataloging public T cell receptors. An earlier analysis of 587 of the donors used high-throughput TCR beta sequencing to judge whether each TCR beta V gene segment behaved as functional or pseudogenic.

The library was produced with the immunoSEQ multiplex PCR assay. The multiplex PCR relied on a mix of 60 forward primers for TCR Vbeta segments and 13 reverse primers for TCR Jbeta segments. A multiplex PCR assay on genomic DNA amplified the CDR3 region of rearranged TCR beta genes. Amplified TCR beta libraries were sequenced as 87-base-pair reads on the Illumina HiSeq System. The original methods were these. A later analysis tallied approximately 87 million unique TCR beta chains across the 660 or so repertoires, and some 10 million of those chains were shared by two or more donors. To remove PCR and sequencing errors, raw reads were error-corrected and collapsed into unique sequences using a nearest-neighbor algorithm that merged closely related sequences. V, D and J gene segments were assigned by aligning CDR3 sequences to IMGT reference sequences. For a sequence to be retained, at least a six-nucleotide match to both a V gene segment and a J gene segment was required. A rearrangement counted as productive if the CDR3 had no stop codons and remained in frame with V and J, and every other rearrangement counted as non-productive. Following IMGT convention, CDR3 was defined as the stretch from the second conserved V-encoded cysteine up to the conserved J-encoded phenylalanine. The earlier analysis of about 610 of the donors excluded sequences that lacked an unambiguous match to a single V gene segment. In an earlier analysis of 500 to 750 of the donors, V segments were called functional above 56.7% productive rearrangements and were called segregating when the between-donor standard deviation exceeded 5%. A statistical classification framework was built to diagnose cytomegalovirus status from the catalog of TCR beta chain sequences. V and J gene assignment, in a later analysis, came from comparing TCR nucleotide sequences with IMGT/GENE-DB human TR gene sequences. Using the TCRdist pipeline, a later analysis assigned CDR3 sequences along with most-parsimonious VDJ recombination scenarios. A later analysis defined each TCR beta chain by its CDR3 amino acid sequence plus V-gene family, and excluded reads lacking a unique V-gene family. In a later analysis, fewer than 650 highly shared, low-generation-probability nucleotide sequences were removed to address suspected cross-contamination and a sequencing artifact. In a later analysis, a clonal expansion index for each public chain was calculated from normalized within-repertoire ranks of inferred template counts. A later analysis computed generation probabilities with a VDJ recombination model fitted to out-of-frame rearrangements, and checked the results against IGoR. A later analysis scored TCR-TCR, TCR-HLA and TCR-CMV co-occurrence with hypergeometric tests, applying a repertoire-size bias correction to TCR pairs. A later analysis estimated false discovery rates by permuting HLA or CMV assignments 20 times. A later analysis grouped co-occurring TCRs with DBSCAN, adding TCRdist sequence similarity when clustering within HLA-allele-positive subsets. Repertoires with fewer than 30,000 or more than 120,000 public chains were left out of co-occurrence clustering, as were four to six repertoires with anomalous nucleotide sharing. The table was pulled from immuneACCESS by TCRdb, which kept in-frame rearrangements only. Such tables lose some clones; where checked, under half of the loss comes from unresolved V genes, and the rest has no known cause. That table is the source of V, J and clone size, and D and trimming were worked out from the DNA. In this sample the table shows more than 100,000 clones, around 61% of which occur a single time. The ten largest account for 3% to 4% of the sample.

The CDR3 starts with the cysteine, ends with the phenylalanine, and has 14 residues. Solely the CDR3 DNA is kept, with 42 bases framed from the first base. V is clipped by 10 bases and J by 0 bases, and the sequence between their germline boundaries is 13 bases long. CDR1 and CDR2, looked up from the germline V gene, are MNHNS and SASEGT. A note on this clone: This clone's antigen is unknown. The input lacks base qualities; no much larger clone sits a single base away.

Points the paper makes about the study in general: In an earlier analysis of 587 of the donors, most TCR beta V segments were observed in productive rearrangements about 87% or about 30% of the time, broadly matching IMGT annotations. It was suggested by the authors that the approach could potentially be generalized to other disease states and immunological phenotypes. Only TCR beta chains were sequenced in this cohort, and the absence of alpha or paired-chain data limited detectable features. V-gene and J-gene trimming of TCR beta chains was associated with a missense DCLRE1C variant in a later genetic analysis, and the association was replicated in an independent cohort. In a later analysis, several top co-occurrence clusters were reported to appear linked to parvovirus B19, influenza, CMV and Epstein-Barr virus. A later analysis associated about 17,000 TCR beta sequences with specific HLA alleles at a false discovery rate of 0.05. The study gave a list of 150 to 200 TCR beta chains associated with cytomegalovirus. For the cohort, immune exposure information was limited to CMV serostatus. HLA typing was unavailable for some donors at each locus, so association tests used only the typed subset. Compared with the roughly 700-donor mean, donors in an Asian-associated ancestry cluster had fewer N-insertions in productive TCRs, according to a later genetic analysis. A further reported finding was that TCR beta sequences accurately predicted the HLA-A and HLA-B alleles for most subjects in the first cohort. While some public TCRs were present in many individuals, most TCR sequences turned up only very rarely across donors. Linkage disequilibrium might explain the correlated functional status among segregating V segments, but an unknown experimental factor could not be ruled out. Compared with equally common non-associated chains, HLA-associated TCR beta chains in a later analysis were more clonally expanded and had lower generation probabilities. Sequencing depth was assumed to be roughly uniform across donors in the presence/absence analyses, though that assumption may not hold. A few of the identified cytomegalovirus-associated TCR beta chains were confirmed in vitro to be specific for cytomegalovirus antigens. In a later analysis, most CMV-associated TCR beta chains were found to appear HLA-restricted, with HLA associations seemingly driven largely by CMV exposure. A cluster of highly shared sequence variants was judged likely to represent a technical artifact of the sequencing pipeline. Because the 87-base-pair reads could not distinguish some IMGT-functional V segments, including TRBV6-2 and TRBV6-3, those segments were excluded. Because counts were too low, under 20 rarely observed V segments, including chromosome 9 orphons, were left out of the earlier analysis of 587 of the donors. Cytomegalovirus status was reported to be diagnosed by the classifier with high specificity and sensitivity in both the original and validation cohorts. Strong co-occurrence of HLA alleles, especially DR and DQ, made assigning TCR associations to individual alleles difficult. In a later analysis, the rate of TCR association differed among HLA loci, with DRB1 alleles having the most associated TCRs and HLA-C alleles having the fewest.

The cohort was made up of roughly 670 healthy bone marrow donors. At the time of sampling, all cohort members were nominally healthy, though unrecorded immune exposures were likely present. The donor was CMV seronegative and belonged to the group of 350 to 400 seronegative cohort members. Each donor provided a peripheral blood sample, and peripheral blood mononuclear cells were used for TCR beta sequencing. The Qiagen DNeasy Blood Extraction Kit was used to extract genomic DNA from the blood cell samples. This receptor was obtained from a woman in her forties or fifties in good health and CMV-seronegative. The receptor chain draws on TRBV6-1 and TRBJ1-5, with a tentative D gene TRBD1 over 5 matching bases. The sequenced sample was PBMCs. The sequence in DNA is TGTGCCACGAAGACAGTCTATAGCAATCAGCCCCAGCATTTT. Translated, this gives CATKTVYSNQPQHF.